Here is one TCR beta chain with its context. The antigen is not known. The data were obtained in a study of shared clonotypes between healthy human individuals. Study-level findings and limits: What limited the represented genetic and exposure-history diversity was the small number of donors.

The CDR3 consists of 15 residues. Germline lookup yields CDR1 SGHNT and CDR2 YYREEE (reference sequence). The V and J ends lost 3 bases and 0 bases respectively, with 13 bases between them. Assay: immunoSEQ multiplex PCR; the TCRdb copy retains only in-frame clones and omits some. Here the sample spans about 510,000 clones, less than 96% being singletons. Sequenced sample: naive CD4+ T cells sorted from blood. Subset meaning: CD45RA+ positively selected. This TCR came from a woman younger than 45 in good health. The genes are TRBV5-4 and TRBJ2-7; D possibly corresponds to TRBD2 (6 bases). The CDR3 loop is CASSSGTLSSYEQYF. DNA for the CDR3: TGTGCCAGCAGCTCTGGGACTCTGAGCTCCTACGAGCAGTACTTC.